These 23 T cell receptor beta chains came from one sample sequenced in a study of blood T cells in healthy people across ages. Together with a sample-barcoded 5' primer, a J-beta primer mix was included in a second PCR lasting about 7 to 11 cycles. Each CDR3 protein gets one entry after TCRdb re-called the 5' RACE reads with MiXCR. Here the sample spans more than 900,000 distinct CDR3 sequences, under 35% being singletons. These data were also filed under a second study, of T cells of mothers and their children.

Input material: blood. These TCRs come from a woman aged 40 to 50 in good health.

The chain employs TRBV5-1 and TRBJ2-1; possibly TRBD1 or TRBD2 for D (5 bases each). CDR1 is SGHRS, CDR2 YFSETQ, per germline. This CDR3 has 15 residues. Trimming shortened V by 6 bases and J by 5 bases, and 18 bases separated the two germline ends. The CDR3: CASTLTGLPHNEQFF. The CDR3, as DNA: TGCGCCAGCACCTTAACGGGGCTGCCCCACAATGAGCAGTTCTTC.

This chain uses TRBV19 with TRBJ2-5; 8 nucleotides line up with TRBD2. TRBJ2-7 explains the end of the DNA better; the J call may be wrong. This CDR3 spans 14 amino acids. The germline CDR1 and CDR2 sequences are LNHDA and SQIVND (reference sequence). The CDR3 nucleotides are TGTGCCAGTAGTATCGGCGTAGCGGGAAACGAGCAGTACTTC. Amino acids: CASSIGVAGNEQYF.

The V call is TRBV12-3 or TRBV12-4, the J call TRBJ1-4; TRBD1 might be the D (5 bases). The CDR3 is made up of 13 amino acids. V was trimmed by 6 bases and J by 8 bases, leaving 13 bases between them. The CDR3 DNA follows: TGTGCCAGCAGACTCCCCCCAGGGGAAAAACTGTTTTTT. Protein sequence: CASRLPPGEKLFF.

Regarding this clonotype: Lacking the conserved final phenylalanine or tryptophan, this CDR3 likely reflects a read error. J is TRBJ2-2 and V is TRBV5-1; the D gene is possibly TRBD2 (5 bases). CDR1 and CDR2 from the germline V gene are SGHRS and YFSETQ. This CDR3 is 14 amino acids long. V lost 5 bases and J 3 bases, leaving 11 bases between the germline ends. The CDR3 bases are TGCGCCAGCAGTCGTCTGGGAGACACCGGGGAGCTGTTTCTT. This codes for CASSRLGDTGELFL.

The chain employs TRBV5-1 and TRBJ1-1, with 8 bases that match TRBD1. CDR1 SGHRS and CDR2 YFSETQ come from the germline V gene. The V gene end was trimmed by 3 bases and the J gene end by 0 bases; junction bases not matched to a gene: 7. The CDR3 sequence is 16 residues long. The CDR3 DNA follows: TGCGCCAGCAGCTACGGAACAGGGGGACTGAACACTGAAGCTTTCTTT. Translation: CASSYGTGGLNTEAFF.

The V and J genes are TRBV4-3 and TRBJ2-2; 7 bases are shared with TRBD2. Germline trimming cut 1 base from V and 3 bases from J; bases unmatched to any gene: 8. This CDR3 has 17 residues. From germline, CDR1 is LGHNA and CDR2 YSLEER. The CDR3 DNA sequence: TGCGCCAGCAGCCAAGGTCGGGCTAGCGGCGACACCGGGGAGCTGTTTTTT. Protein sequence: CASSQGRASGDTGELFF.

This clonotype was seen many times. CDR3 in amino acids: CASSVPATYEQYF. The CDR3 DNA reads TGCGCCAGCAGTGTCCCAGCAACCTACGAGCAGTACTTC. The V call is TRBV10-2, the J call TRBJ2-7; D is ambiguous. Germline V gene lookup returns CDR1 WSHSY and CDR2 SAAADI. The CDR3 loop spans 13 amino acids. The V end lost 4 bases, the J end lost 2 bases, and 9 bases lay between the germline ends.

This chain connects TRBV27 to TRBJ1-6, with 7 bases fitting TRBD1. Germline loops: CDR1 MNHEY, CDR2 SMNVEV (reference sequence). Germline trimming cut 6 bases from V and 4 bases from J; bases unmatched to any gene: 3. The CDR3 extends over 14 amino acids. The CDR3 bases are TGTGCCAGCAGACAGGGGATATATAATTCACCCCTCCACTTT. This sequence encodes CASRQGIYNSPLHF.

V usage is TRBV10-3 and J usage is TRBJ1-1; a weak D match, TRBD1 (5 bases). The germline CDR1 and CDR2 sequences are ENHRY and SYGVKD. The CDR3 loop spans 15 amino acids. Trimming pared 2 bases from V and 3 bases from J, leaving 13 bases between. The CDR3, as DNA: TGTGCCATCAGTGAGGCGGGTTTGGGGGACACTGAAGCTTTCTTT. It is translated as CAISEAGLGDTEAFF.

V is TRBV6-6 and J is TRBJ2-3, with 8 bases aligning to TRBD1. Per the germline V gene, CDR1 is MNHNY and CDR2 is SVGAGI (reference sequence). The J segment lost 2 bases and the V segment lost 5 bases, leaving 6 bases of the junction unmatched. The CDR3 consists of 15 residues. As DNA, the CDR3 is TGTGCCAGCAGTCGCAGGGGGCTGGTCACAGATACGCAGTATTTT. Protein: CASSRRGLVTDTQYF.

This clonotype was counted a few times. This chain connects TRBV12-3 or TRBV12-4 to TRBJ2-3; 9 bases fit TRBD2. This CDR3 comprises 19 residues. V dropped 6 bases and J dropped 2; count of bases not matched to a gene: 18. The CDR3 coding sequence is TGTGCCAGCAGGGATGGAAGCGGGGGGCTTAGGGTTTTCACAGATACGCAGTATTTT. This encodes CASRDGSGGLRVFTDTQYF.

The CDR3 reads CASSPWTTGDEQFF. In nucleotides, the CDR3 is TGTGCCAGCAGCCCATGGACCACTGGGGATGAGCAGTTCTTC. The chain links TRBV3-1 to TRBJ2-1; D gene ambiguous. Between the trimmed V and J ends, which lost 4 bases and 8 bases, there was a span of 15 bases. Germline CDR1 is LGHDT and CDR2 is YNNKEL (reference sequence). This CDR3 is 14 amino acids long.

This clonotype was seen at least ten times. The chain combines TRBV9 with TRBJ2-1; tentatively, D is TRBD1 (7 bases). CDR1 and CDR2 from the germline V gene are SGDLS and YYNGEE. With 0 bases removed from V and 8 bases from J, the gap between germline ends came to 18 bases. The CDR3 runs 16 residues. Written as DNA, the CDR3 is TGTGCCAGCAGCGTAGGATTATCAGGGGGGCAGGATGAGCAGTTCTTC. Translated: CASSVGLSGGQDEQFF.

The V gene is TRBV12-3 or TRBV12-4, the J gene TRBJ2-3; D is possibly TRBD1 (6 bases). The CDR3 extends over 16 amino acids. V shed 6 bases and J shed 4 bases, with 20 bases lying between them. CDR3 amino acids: CASSAGTRGEADTQYF. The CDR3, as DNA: TGTGCCAGCAGCGCCGGGACAAGGGGAGAGGCAGATACGCAGTATTTT.

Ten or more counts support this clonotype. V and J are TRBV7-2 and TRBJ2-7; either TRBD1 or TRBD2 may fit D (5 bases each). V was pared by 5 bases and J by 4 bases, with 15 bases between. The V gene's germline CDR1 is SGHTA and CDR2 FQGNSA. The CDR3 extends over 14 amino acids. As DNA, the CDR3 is TGTGCCAGCAGCGCCCGGGACGGGTCTTACGAGCAGTACTTC. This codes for CASSARDGSYEQYF.

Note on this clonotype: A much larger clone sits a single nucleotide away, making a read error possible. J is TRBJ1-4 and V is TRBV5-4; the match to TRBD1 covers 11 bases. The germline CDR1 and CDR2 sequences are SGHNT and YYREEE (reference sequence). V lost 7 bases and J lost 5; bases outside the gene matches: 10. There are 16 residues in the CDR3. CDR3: CASGPMDRGPNEKLFF. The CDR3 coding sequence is TGTGCCAGCGGCCCCATGGACAGGGGGCCGAATGAAAAACTGTTTTTT.

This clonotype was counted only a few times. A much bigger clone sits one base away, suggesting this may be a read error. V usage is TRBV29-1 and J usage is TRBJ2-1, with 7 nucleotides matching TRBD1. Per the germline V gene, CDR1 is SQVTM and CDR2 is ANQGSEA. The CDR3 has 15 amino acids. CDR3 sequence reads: CGVVRWDSSYNEQFF. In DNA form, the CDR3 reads TGCGGCGTTGTTCGATGGGACAGCTCCTACAATGAGCAGTTCTTC.

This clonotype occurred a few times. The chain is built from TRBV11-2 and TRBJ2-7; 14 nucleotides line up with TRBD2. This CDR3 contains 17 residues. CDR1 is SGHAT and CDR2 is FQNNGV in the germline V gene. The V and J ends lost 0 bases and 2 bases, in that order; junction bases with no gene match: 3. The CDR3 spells CASSLDGLAGGTYEQYF. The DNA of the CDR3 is TGTGCCAGCAGCTTAGACGGACTAGCGGGGGGTACCTACGAGCAGTACTTC. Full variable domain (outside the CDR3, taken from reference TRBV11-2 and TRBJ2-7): EAGVAQSPRYKIIEKRQSVAFWCNPISGHATLYWYQQILGQGPKLLIQFQNNGVVDDSQLPKDRFSAERLKGVDSTLKIQPAKLEDSAVYLCASSLDGLAGGTYEQYFGPGTRLTVT.

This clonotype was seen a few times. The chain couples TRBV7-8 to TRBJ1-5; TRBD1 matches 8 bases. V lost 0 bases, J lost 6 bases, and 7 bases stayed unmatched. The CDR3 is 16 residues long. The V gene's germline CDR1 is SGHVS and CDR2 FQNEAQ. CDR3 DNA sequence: TGTGCCAGCAGCTTAGCGAGGAGACAGGGGTTTCAGCCCCAGCATTTT. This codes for CASSLARRQGFQPQHF.

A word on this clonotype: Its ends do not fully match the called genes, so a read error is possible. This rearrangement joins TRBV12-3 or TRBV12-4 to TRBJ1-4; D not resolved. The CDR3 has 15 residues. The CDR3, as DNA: TGTGCCAGCGGTTTTGGAAGTCGGACTAATGAAAAACTGTTTTTT. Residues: CASGFGSRTNEKLFF.

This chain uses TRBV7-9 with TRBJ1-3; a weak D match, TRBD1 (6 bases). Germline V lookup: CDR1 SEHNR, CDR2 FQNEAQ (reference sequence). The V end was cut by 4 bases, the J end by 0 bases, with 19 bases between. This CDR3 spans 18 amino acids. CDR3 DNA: TGTGCCAGCAGCTCCCCCTTTTATACAGGGCACTCTGGAAACACCATATATTTT. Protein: CASSSPFYTGHSGNTIYF.

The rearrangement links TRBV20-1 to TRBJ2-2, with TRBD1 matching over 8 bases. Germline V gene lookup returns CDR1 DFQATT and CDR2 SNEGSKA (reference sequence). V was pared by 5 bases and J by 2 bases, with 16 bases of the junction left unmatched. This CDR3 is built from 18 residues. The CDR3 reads CSAPARQGALLNTGELFF. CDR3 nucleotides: TGCAGTGCTCCAGCGAGGCAGGGGGCTCTACTCAACACCGGGGAGCTGTTTTTT.

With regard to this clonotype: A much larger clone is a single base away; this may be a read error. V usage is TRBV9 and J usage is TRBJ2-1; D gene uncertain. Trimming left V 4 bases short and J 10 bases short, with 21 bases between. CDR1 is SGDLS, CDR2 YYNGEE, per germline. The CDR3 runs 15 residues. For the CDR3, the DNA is TGTGCCAGCAGCCTCTCGGGTTATCGATTCAGCGAGCAGTTCTTC. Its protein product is CASSLSGYRFSEQFF.